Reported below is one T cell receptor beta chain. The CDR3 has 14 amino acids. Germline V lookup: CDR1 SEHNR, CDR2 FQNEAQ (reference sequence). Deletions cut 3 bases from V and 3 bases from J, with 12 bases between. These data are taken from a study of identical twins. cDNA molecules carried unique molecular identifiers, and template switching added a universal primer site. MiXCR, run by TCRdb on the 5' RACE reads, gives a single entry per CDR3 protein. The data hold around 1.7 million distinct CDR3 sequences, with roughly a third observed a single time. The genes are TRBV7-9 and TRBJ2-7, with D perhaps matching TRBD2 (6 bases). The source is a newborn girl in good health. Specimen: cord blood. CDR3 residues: CASSFRGAGYEQYF. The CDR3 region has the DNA TGTGCCAGCAGCTTCCGCGGGGCCGGCTACGAGCAGTACTTC.